This TCR beta chain appears in the sequencing data of a study of cytomegalovirus exposure and HLA in healthy donors. Study conclusions and caveats: Overall, approximately 150 TCR beta chains were annotated as cytomegalovirus-associated. Per published reports, the classifier diagnosed cytomegalovirus status with high specificity and sensitivity. Sequence variants that were highly shared formed a cluster that was likely a sequencing artifact. A later analysis found that most CMV-associated TCR beta chains appeared HLA-restricted.

A multiplex PCR was run with 60 Vbeta primers and 13 Jbeta primers. Using immunoSEQ multiplex PCR, the repertoire was profiled, and TCRdb retains in-frame clones only, with some absent. The sample consists of under 200,000 clones, 70% to 80% of them appearing once. The CDR3 contains 15 residues. Per the germline V gene, CDR1 is SGHVS and CDR2 is FQNEAQ. Trimming removed 1 base from V and 4 bases from J, with 13 bases in between. On this clone itself: Its cognate antigen is unknown.

Material for sequencing was PBMCs. The TCR sequence derives from a woman between 40 and 50 years old in good health and CMV-seronegative. This sequence joins TRBV7-8 and TRBJ1-2, with a possible D match to TRBD1 (5 bases). CDR3 in DNA: TGTGCCAGCAGCTTAGGGTCCAGGGAGGGCTATGGCTACACCTTC. This sequence encodes CASSLGSREGYGYTF.